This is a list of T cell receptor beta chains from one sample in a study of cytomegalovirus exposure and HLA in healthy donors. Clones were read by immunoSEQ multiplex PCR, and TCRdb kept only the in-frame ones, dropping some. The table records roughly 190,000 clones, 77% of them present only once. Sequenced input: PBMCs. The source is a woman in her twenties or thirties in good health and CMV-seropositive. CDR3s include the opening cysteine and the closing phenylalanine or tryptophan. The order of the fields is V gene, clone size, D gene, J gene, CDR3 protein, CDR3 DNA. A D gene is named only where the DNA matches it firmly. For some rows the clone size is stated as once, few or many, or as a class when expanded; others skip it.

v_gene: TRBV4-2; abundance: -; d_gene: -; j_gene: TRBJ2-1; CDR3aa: CASSQVAIYNEQFF; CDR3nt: TGTGCCAGCAGCCAAGTAGCCATCTACAATGAGCAGTTCTTC
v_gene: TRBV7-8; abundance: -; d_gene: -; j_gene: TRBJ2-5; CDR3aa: CASSYREETQYF; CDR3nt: TGTGCCAGCAGTTACAGGGAAGAGACCCAGTACTTC
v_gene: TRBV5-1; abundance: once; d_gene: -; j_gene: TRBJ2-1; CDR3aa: CASSLGEILYNEQFF; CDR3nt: TGCGCCAGCAGCTTGGGAGAAATCCTTTACAATGAGCAGTTCTTC
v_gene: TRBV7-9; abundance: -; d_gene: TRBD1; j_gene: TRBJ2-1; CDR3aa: CASSLGLSGDSNEQFF; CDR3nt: TGTGCCAGCAGCTTAGGTTTGTCCGGGGACAGCAATGAGCAGTTCTTC
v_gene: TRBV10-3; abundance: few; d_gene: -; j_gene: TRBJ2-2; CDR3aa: CAITIGQTGELFF; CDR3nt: TGTGCCATCACGATTGGGCAGACCGGGGAGCTGTTTTTT
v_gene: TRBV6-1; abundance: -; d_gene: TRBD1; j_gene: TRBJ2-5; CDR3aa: CASSEQGAVGTQYF; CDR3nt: TGTGCCAGCAGTGAACAGGGGGCTGTCGGGACCCAGTACTTC
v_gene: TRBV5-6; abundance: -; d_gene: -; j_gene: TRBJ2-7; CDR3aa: CASSWTQRLYEQYF; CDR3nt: TGTGCCAGCAGCTGGACTCAACGCCTCTACGAGCAGTACTTC
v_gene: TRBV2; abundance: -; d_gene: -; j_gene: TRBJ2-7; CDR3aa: CASSTNYEQYF; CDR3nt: TGTGCCAGCAGCACTAACTACGAGCAGTACTTC
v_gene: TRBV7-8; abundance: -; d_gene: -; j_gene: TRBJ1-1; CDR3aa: CASVPRGNTEAFF; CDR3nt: TGTGCCAGCGTCCCTCGGGGGAACACTGAAGCTTTCTTT
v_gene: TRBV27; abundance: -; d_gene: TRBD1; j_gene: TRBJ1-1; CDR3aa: CASSRGLRTEAFF; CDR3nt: TGTGCCAGCAGCAGGGGGCTGAGGACTGAAGCTTTCTTT
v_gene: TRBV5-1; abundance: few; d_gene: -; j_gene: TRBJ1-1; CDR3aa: CASSTRTANTEAFF; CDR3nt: TGCGCCAGCAGCACACGGACAGCGAACACTGAAGCTTTCTTT
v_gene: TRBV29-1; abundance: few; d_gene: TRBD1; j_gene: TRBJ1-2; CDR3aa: CSADRGYGYTF; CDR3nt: TGCAGCGCCGACAGGGGCTATGGCTACACCTTC
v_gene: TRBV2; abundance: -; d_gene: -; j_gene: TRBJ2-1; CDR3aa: CASTMGRYNEQFF; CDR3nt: TGTGCCAGCACCATGGGCCGTTACAATGAGCAGTTCTTC
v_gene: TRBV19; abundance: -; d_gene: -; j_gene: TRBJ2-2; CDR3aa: CASGYSTGELFF; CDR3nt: TGTGCCAGTGGATACAGCACCGGGGAGCTGTTTTTT
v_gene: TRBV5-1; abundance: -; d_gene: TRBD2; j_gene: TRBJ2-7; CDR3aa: CASSLTSVGDEQYF; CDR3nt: TGCGCCAGCAGCCTGACTAGCGTCGGCGACGAGCAGTACTTC